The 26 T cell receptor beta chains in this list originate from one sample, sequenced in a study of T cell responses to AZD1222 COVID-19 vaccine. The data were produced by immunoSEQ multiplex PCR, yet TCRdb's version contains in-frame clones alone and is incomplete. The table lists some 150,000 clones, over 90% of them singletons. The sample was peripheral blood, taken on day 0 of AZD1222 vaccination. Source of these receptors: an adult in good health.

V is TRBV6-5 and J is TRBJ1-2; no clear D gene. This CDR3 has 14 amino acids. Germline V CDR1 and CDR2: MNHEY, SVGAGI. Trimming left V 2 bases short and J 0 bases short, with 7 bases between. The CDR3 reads CASSYRTANYGYTF. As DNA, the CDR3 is TGTGCCAGCAGTTACAGAACCGCTAACTATGGCTACACCTTC.

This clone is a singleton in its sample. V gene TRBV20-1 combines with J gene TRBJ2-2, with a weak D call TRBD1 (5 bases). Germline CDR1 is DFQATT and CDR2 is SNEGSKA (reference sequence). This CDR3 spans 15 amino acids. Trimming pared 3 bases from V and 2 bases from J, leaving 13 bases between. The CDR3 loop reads CSASSFRENTGELFF. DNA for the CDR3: TGCAGTGCTAGTAGTTTCAGGGAAAACACCGGGGAGCTGTTTTTT.

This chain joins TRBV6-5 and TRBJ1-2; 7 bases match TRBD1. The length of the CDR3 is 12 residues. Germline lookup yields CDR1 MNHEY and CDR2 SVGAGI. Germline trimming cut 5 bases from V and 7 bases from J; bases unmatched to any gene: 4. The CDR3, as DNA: TGTGCCAGCAGTCAGGGGGGGCCTGGCTACACCTTC. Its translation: CASSQGGPGYTF.

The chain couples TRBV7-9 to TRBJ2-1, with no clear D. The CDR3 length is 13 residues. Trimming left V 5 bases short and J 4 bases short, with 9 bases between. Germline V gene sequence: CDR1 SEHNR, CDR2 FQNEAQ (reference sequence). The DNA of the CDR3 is TGTGCCAGCAGCCACCCCTTATACAATGAGCAGTTCTTC. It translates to CASSHPLYNEQFF.

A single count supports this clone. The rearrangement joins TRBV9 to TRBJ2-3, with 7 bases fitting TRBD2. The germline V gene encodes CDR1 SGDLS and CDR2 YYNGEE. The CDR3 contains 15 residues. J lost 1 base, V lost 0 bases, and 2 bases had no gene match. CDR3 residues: CASSVGSGGTDTQYF. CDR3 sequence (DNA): TGTGCCAGCAGCGTAGGAAGCGGGGGCACAGATACGCAGTATTTT.

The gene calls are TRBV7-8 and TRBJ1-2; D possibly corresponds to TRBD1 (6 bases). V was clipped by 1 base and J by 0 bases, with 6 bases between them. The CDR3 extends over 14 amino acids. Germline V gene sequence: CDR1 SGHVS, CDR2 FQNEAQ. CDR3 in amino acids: CASSLGGPNYGYTF. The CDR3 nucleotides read TGTGCCAGCAGCTTAGGGGGGCCTAACTATGGCTACACCTTC.

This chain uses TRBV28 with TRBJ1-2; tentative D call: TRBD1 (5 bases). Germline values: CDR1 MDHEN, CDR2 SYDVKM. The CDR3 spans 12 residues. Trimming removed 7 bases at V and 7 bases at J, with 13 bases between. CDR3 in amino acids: CASKAGRVGYTF. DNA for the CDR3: TGTGCCAGCAAGGCAGGGAGGGTTGGCTACACCTTC.

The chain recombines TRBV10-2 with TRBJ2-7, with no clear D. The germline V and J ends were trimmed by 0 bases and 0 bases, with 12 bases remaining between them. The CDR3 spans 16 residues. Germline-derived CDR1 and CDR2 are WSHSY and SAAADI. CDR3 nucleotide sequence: TGCGCCAGCAGTGAGTCACCATATAGAGTCTCCTACGAGCAGTACTTC. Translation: CASSESPYRVSYEQYF.

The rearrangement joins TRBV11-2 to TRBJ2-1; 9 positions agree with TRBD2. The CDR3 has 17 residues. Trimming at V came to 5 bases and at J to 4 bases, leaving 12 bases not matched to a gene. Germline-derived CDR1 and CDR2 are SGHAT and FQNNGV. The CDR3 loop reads CASSPRGSGSMYNEQFF. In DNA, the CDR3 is TGTGCCAGCAGCCCCCGGGGTAGCGGGAGTATGTACAATGAGCAGTTCTTC. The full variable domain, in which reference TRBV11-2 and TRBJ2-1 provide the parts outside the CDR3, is EAGVAQSPRYKIIEKRQSVAFWCNPISGHATLYWYQQILGQGPKLLIQFQNNGVVDDSQLPKDRFSAERLKGVDSTLKIQPAKLEDSAVYLCASSPRGSGSMYNEQFFGPGTRLTVL.

CDR3 protein: CAIRDNPGQGNEQYF. For the CDR3, the DNA is TGTGCCATCAGAGACAACCCGGGACAGGGGAACGAGCAGTACTTC. J is TRBJ2-7 and V is TRBV10-3, with 10 bases identical to TRBD1. This CDR3 is 15 amino acids long. Germline values: CDR1 ENHRY, CDR2 SYGVKD. Trimming removed 6 bases from V and 5 bases from J; junction bases left unmatched: 10.

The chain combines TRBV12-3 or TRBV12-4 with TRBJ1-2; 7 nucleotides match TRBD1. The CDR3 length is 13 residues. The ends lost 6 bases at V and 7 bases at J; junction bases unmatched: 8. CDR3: CASSRGTVSGYTF. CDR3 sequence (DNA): TGTGCCAGCAGCCGAGGGACAGTTTCTGGCTACACCTTC.

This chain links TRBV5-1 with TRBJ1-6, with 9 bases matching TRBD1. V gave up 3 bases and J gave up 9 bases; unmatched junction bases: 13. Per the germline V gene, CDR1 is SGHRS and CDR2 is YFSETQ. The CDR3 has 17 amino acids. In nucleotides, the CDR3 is TGCGCCAGCAGCTCTATAGCCCTACAGGGGGCGAGTTCACCCCTCCACTTT. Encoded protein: CASSSIALQGASSPLHF.

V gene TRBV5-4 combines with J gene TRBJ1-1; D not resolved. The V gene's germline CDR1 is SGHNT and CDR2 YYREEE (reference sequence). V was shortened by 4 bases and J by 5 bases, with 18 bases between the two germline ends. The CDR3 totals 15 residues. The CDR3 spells CASSQPGGLGTEAFF. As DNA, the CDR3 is TGTGCCAGCAGCCAACCGGGAGGGCTGGGGACTGAAGCTTTCTTT.

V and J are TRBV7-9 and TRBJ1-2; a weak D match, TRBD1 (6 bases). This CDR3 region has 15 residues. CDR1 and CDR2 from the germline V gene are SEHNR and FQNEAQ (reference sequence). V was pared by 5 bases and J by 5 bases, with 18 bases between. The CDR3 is CASSQGTTAPYGYTF. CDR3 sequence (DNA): TGTGCCAGCAGCCAAGGGACAACTGCCCCTTATGGCTACACCTTC.

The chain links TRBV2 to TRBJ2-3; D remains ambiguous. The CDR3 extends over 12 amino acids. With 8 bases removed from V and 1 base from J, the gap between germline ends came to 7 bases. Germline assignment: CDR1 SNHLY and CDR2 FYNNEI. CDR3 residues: CASGRGTDTQYF. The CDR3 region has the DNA TGTGCCAGCGGCCGGGGCACAGATACGCAGTATTTT.

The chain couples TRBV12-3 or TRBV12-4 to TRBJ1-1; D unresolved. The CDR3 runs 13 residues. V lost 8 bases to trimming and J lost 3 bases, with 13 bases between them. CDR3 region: CASLRIRHTEAFF. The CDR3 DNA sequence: TGTGCCAGCCTCCGAATAAGACACACTGAAGCTTTCTTT.

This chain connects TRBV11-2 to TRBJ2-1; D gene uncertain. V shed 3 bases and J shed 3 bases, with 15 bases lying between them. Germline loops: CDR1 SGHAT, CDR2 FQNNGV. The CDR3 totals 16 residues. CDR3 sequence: CASSFGPEPYYNEQFF. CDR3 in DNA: TGTGCCAGCAGCTTCGGCCCCGAACCCTACTACAATGAGCAGTTCTTC.

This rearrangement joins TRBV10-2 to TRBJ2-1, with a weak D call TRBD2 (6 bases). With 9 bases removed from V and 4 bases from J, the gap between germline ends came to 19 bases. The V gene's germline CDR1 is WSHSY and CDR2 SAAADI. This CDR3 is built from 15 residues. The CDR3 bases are TGCGCCAGTCTTCCCACGGGGGAGGCGTACAATGAGCAGTTCTTC. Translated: CASLPTGEAYNEQFF.

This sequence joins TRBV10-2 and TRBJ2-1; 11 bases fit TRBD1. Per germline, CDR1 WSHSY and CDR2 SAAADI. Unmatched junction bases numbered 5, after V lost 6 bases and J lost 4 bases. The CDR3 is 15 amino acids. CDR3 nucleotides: TGCGCCAGCAGAGAGGGACAGGGGGAATACAATGAGCAGTTCTTC. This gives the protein CASREGQGEYNEQFF.

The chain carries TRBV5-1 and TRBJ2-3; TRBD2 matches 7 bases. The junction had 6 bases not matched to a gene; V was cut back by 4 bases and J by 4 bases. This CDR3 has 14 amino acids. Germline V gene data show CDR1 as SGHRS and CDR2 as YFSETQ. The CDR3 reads CASSARLAPDTQYF. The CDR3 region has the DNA TGCGCCAGCAGCGCAAGACTAGCCCCAGATACGCAGTATTTT.

CDR3 DNA: TGTGCTAGTGGTTTGGGGGGCTCTTTATCACCCCTCCACTTT. Amino acid sequence: CASGLGGSLSPLHF. The chain carries TRBV12-5 and TRBJ1-6; D perhaps matches TRBD1 (5 bases). The V end lost 1 base, the J end lost 10 bases, and 11 bases lay between the germline ends. Per germline, CDR1 LGHNT and CDR2 FRNRAP. The CDR3 has 14 amino acids. The variable domain in full, completed from reference TRBV12-5 and TRBJ1-6, reads DARVTQTPRHKVTEMGQEVTMRCQPILGHNTVFWYRQTMMQGLELLAYFRNRAPLDDSGMPKDRFSAEMPDATLATLKIQPSEPRDSAVYFCASGLGGSLSPLHFGNGTRLTVT.

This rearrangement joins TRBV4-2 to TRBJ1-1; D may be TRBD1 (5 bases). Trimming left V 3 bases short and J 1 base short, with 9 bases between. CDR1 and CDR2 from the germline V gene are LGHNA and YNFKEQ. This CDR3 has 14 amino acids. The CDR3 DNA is TGTGCCAGCAGCCAGCTGGGGGGGAACACTGAAGCTTTCTTT. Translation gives CASSQLGGNTEAFF.

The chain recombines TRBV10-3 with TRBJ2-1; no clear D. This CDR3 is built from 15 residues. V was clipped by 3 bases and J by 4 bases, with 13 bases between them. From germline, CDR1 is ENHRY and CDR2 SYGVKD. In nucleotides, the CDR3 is TGTGCCATCAGTGATCCGCCCAAGCTTTACAATGAGCAGTTCTTC. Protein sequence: CAISDPPKLYNEQFF.

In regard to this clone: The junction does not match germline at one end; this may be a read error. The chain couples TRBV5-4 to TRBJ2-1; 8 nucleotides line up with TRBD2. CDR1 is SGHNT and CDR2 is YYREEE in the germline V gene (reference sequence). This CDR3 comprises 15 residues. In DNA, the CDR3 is TGTGCCAGCAGCCCGTTACTAGCGGATAAAAATGGGCAGTTCTTC. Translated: CASSPLLADKNGQFF.

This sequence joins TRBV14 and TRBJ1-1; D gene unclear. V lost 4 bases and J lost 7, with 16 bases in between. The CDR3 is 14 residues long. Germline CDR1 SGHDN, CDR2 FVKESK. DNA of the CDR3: TGTGCCAGCAGCCTACAGCAAAGTGGCATTGAAGCTTTCTTT. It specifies CASSLQQSGIEAFF.

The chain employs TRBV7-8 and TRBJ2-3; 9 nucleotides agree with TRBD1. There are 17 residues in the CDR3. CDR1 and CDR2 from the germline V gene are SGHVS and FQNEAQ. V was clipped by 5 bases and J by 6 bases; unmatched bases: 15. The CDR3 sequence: CASSERDRVIGRDTQYF. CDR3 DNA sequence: TGTGCCAGCAGCGAAAGGGACAGGGTAATAGGCAGGGATACGCAGTATTTT.